This entry is about one T cell receptor (beta chain). Its antigen is still unknown. 60 Vbeta and 13 Jbeta primers were used in PCR. Generated by immunoSEQ multiplex PCR, the TCRdb table keeps only in-frame clones and is missing some. The table for this sample gives over 70,000 clones. The entry originates in a study of cytomegalovirus exposure and HLA in healthy donors. General observations from the study: There were 164 TCR beta chains listed as cytomegalovirus-associated. CMV serostatus stood as the only immune exposure information on hand. In vitro work confirmed that three CMV-associated chains recognize CMV antigens.

Donors were nominally healthy when sampled, though unrecorded immune exposures were likely. The CDR3 is made up of 15 amino acids. Germline V gene sequence: CDR1 SQVTM, CDR2 ANQGSEA. V was shortened by 0 bases and J by 3 bases, with 12 bases between the two germline ends. Material for sequencing was PBMCs. The sequence derives from a woman in her thirties or forties in good health and CMV-seropositive. The chain recombines TRBV29-1 with TRBJ2-1; D uncertain. The CDR3 DNA reads as TGCAGCGTTGAAGATCACGCTGGGCTCTACAATGAGCAGTTCTTC. Amino acids: CSVEDHAGLYNEQFF.